What follows are 14 T cell receptor beta chains derived from one specimen sequenced in a study of shared clonotypes between healthy human individuals. Method: immunoSEQ multiplex PCR; TCRdb's copy keeps in-frame clones and lacks some. The sample carries about 2.4 million clones, 93% recorded once. Sequencing was done on a sample of naive CD4+ T cells from PBMCs. Sample subset: CD45RA+ positively selected. Source of these receptors: a man between 18 and 29 years old in good health. Some clones in this sample may be carry-over from other donors' samples.

The genes are TRBV27 and TRBJ2-1; 8 nucleotides align to TRBD2. The CDR3 consists of 18 residues. Germline V gives CDR1 MNHEY, CDR2 SMNVEV (reference sequence). V gave up 3 bases and J gave up 9 bases; unmatched junction bases: 19. Here the CDR3 reads CASSFSIGGAVGTSEQFF. The CDR3 nucleotides are TGTGCCAGCAGTTTCTCAATCGGGGGGGCGGTAGGGACTAGTGAGCAGTTCTTC.

The chain uses TRBV30 and TRBJ2-1, with 8 bases aligning to TRBD2. CDR3 length equals 13 residues. Germline V gives CDR1 GTSNPN, CDR2 SVGIG (reference sequence). The ends lost 1 base at V and 10 bases at J; junction bases unmatched: 6. DNA of the CDR3: TGTGCCTGGAGTGCTGACCGACTAGCGGAGCAGTTCTTC. It translates to CAWSADRLAEQFF.

This clone was detected only a few times. The rearrangement joins TRBV7-8 to TRBJ2-2, with 8 bases identical to TRBD1. Germline CDR1 SGHVS, CDR2 FQNEAQ. The CDR3 loop spans 17 amino acids. The trim removed 4 bases at V and 2 bases at J, leaving 9 bases unmatched. In DNA, the CDR3 is TGTGCCAGCAGCTCCGGAGCAGGGGGCCCCAACACCGGGGAGCTGTTTTTT. This translates into CASSSGAGGPNTGELFF.

A remark on this clone: Within the sample, other DNA sequences also encode this same CDR3. The rearrangement links TRBV7-2 to TRBJ2-7; D remains ambiguous. The CDR3 is made up of 15 amino acids. V dropped 0 bases and J dropped 2 bases, with 11 bases sitting between them. CDR1 and CDR2 (germline): SGHTA, FQGNSA. CDR3 residues: CASSLAPGTAYEQYF. DNA of the CDR3: TGTGCCAGCAGCTTAGCTCCAGGTACTGCCTACGAGCAGTACTTC.

The CDR3 nucleotides are TGTGCCAGCACCCCCCGGGGGGGAACGAACACCGGGGAGCTGTTTTTT. This gives the protein CASTPRGGTNTGELFF. The chain uses TRBV4-2 and TRBJ2-2; TRBD2 agrees at 8 bases. CDR1 and CDR2 from the germline V gene are LGHNA and YNFKEQ. The V segment lost 7 bases and the J segment 0 bases; nucleotides outside the gene matches: 7. The CDR3 extends over 16 amino acids.

The gene calls are TRBV19 and TRBJ2-6, with 7 nucleotides matching TRBD1. The V segment lost 8 bases and the J segment 1 base; nucleotides outside the gene matches: 14. Germline V gene sequence: CDR1 LNHDA, CDR2 SQIVND (reference sequence). This CDR3 has 18 amino acids. This CDR3 reads CASAITRGSRSGANVLTF. In DNA, the CDR3 is TGTGCCAGTGCTATTACCAGGGGGAGTCGGTCTGGGGCCAACGTCCTGACTTTC.

In DNA, the CDR3 is TGTGCCAGCGGAACAGGCGGATCTGGCTACACCTTC. Translation: CASGTGGSGYTF. The V gene is TRBV28, the J gene TRBJ1-2, with D perhaps matching TRBD1 (5 bases). The CDR3 extends over 12 amino acids. V was clipped by 8 bases and J by 7 bases, with 14 bases between them. Germline loops: CDR1 MDHEN, CDR2 SYDVKM.

The J gene is TRBJ2-6, the V gene TRBV11-3; 7 bases match TRBD1. The germline V gene has CDR1 SGHNT and CDR2 YENEEA. The CDR3 extends over 17 amino acids. Trimming at V came to 5 bases and at J to 0 bases, leaving 7 bases not matched to a gene. In nucleotides, the CDR3 is TGTGCCAGCAGCCCGTGGACAGGCTACTCTGGGGCCAACGTCCTGACTTTC. It translates to CASSPWTGYSGANVLTF.

CDR3 sequence: CASSSSGAQYSYEQYF. The CDR3 DNA is TGTGCCAGCAGTTCAAGCGGGGCCCAATACTCCTACGAGCAGTACTTC. The chain uses TRBV27 and TRBJ2-7; 7 bases align to TRBD2. J gave up 0 bases and V 4 bases, and 9 bases lay outside the gene matches. Germline CDR1 reads MNHEY; CDR2 reads SMNVEV (reference sequence). The CDR3 runs to 16 residues.

V is TRBV9 and J is TRBJ2-7; a possible D gene is TRBD1 (6 bases). Germline V lookup: CDR1 SGDLS, CDR2 YYNGEE. Trimming took off 3 bases at V and 1 base at J, with 14 bases between the two ends. The CDR3 runs to 15 residues. CDR3 sequence: CASSGDRSWSYEQYF. The DNA for the CDR3 is TGTGCCAGCAGCGGAGACAGGTCGTGGTCCTACGAGCAGTACTTC.

The rearrangement joins TRBV29-1 to TRBJ1-2; 9 nucleotides match TRBD1. Germline CDR1 is SQVTM and CDR2 is ANQGSEA. The junction had 9 bases not matched to a gene; V was cut back by 6 bases and J by 4 bases. This CDR3 is built from 14 residues. For the CDR3, the DNA is TGCAGCGTAAACCAGGGACAGGGAACCTATGGCTACACCTTC. It is translated as CSVNQGQGTYGYTF.

V and J are TRBV27 and TRBJ2-1; 12 bases agree with TRBD2. This CDR3 comprises 18 residues. Germline CDR1 and CDR2: MNHEY and SMNVEV (reference sequence). J was trimmed by 7 bases and V by 7 bases; bases with no gene match: 17. The CDR3: CASKFSVLTSGRYNEQFF. The CDR3 DNA reads TGTGCCAGCAAATTTTCAGTACTTACTAGCGGGAGGTATAATGAGCAGTTCTTC.

CDR3 loop: CASSSKTRGIRSDTQYF. Written as DNA, the CDR3 is TGTGCCAGTAGCTCTAAGACTCGGGGAATTAGATCTGATACGCAGTATTTT. The J gene is TRBJ2-3, the V gene TRBV19; the D gene is possibly TRBD2 (5 bases). The CDR3 contains 17 residues. The germline gives CDR1 LNHDA, CDR2 SQIVND (reference sequence). V was clipped by 6 bases and J by 6 bases, with 25 bases between them.

This clone was picked up one time. The J gene is TRBJ2-1, the V gene TRBV7-3, with 8 bases aligning to TRBD1. This CDR3 region has 14 residues. Germline V gene sequence: CDR1 SGHTA, CDR2 FQGTGA. Trimming cost V 5 bases and J 8 bases; bases outside gene matches: 8. The DNA of the CDR3 is TGTGCCAGCAGCGCCCGACAGGGGAGCGATGAGCAGTTCTTC. This translates into CASSARQGSDEQFF.